This entry lists 17 T cell receptor beta chains sequenced from one sample in a study of shared clonotypes between healthy human individuals. Produced via immunoSEQ multiplex PCR; TCRdb's table is partial and in-frame only. The sample gives over a million clones, around 97% of which show up once; 1% to 1.5% is in the top ten. Sequencing was performed on naive CD4+ T cells sorted from blood. The sample's subset: CD45RA+ positively selected. Receptor source: a young man in good health.

V and J are TRBV28 and TRBJ2-3; D is perhaps TRBD1 or TRBD2 (6 bases each). From germline, CDR1 is MDHEN and CDR2 SYDVKM. This CDR3 is built from 14 residues. V shed 8 bases and J shed 4 bases, with 16 bases lying between them. CDR3 nucleotide sequence: TGTGCCAGCGGCTCGGTGGGGGGCGCAGATACGCAGTATTTT. It specifies CASGSVGGADTQYF.

The chain couples TRBV11-2 to TRBJ2-7; the D is unclear. Germline loops: CDR1 SGHAT, CDR2 FQNNGV. V gave up 7 bases and J gave up 2 bases, with 18 bases separating them. This CDR3 region has 15 residues. The CDR3 coding sequence is TGTGCCAGCACCCTAGGGCCGGGTTGGCCCTACGAGCAGTACTTC. Residues: CASTLGPGWPYEQYF. Full variable domain (remainder filled in from reference TRBV11-2 and TRBJ2-7): EAGVAQSPRYKIIEKRQSVAFWCNPISGHATLYWYQQILGQGPKLLIQFQNNGVVDDSQLPKDRFSAERLKGVDSTLKIQPAKLEDSAVYLCASTLGPGWPYEQYFGPGTRLTVT.

V gene TRBV7-2 combines with J gene TRBJ2-4; D might be TRBD1 (5 bases). CDR3 length: 16 amino acids. V was cut by 0 bases and J by 0 bases, with 9 bases left in between. Germline-derived CDR1 and CDR2 are SGHTA and FQGNSA. CDR3 residues: CASSLATALAKNIQYF. The CDR3 region has the DNA TGTGCCAGCAGCTTAGCGACAGCCCTAGCCAAAAACATTCAGTACTTC.

The chain has TRBV9 and TRBJ1-1; D gene ambiguous. The CDR3 spans 13 residues. CDR1 SGDLS and CDR2 YYNGEE come from the germline V gene. V lost 4 bases, J lost 1 base, and 8 bases lay in between. Here the CDR3 reads CASSSRGNTEAFF. Written as DNA, the CDR3 is TGTGCCAGCAGCTCACGAGGGAACACTGAAGCTTTCTTT.

CDR3 nucleotides: TGCAGCGCCGAGGGGGGTGGAAACACCATATATTTT. Amino acids: CSAEGGGNTIYF. V and J are TRBV29-1 and TRBJ1-3; D is perhaps TRBD1 (6 bases). Germline CDR1 and CDR2: SQVTM and ANQGSEA. This CDR3 has 12 residues. Trimming shortened V by 7 bases and J by 3 bases, and 10 bases separated the two germline ends.

The V call is TRBV30, the J call TRBJ1-5; D remains ambiguous. V lost 2 bases and J 1 base, leaving 6 bases between the germline ends. Germline V gene data show CDR1 as GTSNPN and CDR2 as SVGIG (reference sequence). The CDR3 has 13 amino acids. In DNA, the CDR3 is TGTGCCTGGAGTCCTAAAAGCAATCAGCCCCAGCATTTT. It encodes CAWSPKSNQPQHF.

The chain employs TRBV28 and TRBJ2-7; the D gene is possibly TRBD2 (5 bases). V lost 10 bases, J lost 0 bases, and 25 bases lay in between. CDR1 MDHEN and CDR2 SYDVKM come from the germline V gene. The CDR3 spans 17 residues. The CDR3 loop reads CATSGYSQWGSSYEQYF. For the CDR3, the DNA is TGTGCCACCAGCGGCTATTCTCAGTGGGGATCCTCCTACGAGCAGTACTTC.

V usage is TRBV18 and J usage is TRBJ2-3; 9 bases map to TRBD1. The V gene's germline CDR1 is KGHSH and CDR2 LQKENI. J gave up 2 bases and V 5 bases, and 11 bases lay outside the gene matches. CDR3 size: 17 residues. CDR3 sequence reads: CASSVKLQGAVTDTQYF. CDR3 nucleotide sequence: TGTGCCAGCTCAGTAAAATTACAGGGGGCCGTCACAGATACGCAGTATTTT.

In the case of this clone: Other DNA sequences in the sample encode the same CDR3. The rearrangement uses TRBV5-1 and TRBJ2-5, with D maybe TRBD1 (5 bases). Trimming stripped 0 bases from V and 4 bases from J, with 10 bases between. CDR1 SGHRS and CDR2 YFSETQ come from the germline V gene. The CDR3 has 14 residues. The CDR3 nucleotides read TGCGCCAGCAGCTTGGAGGGGTTGGGAGAGACCCAGTACTTC. Translation gives CASSLEGLGETQYF.

V and J are TRBV7-6 and TRBJ1-4; D is perhaps TRBD1 (5 bases). This CDR3 is built from 17 residues. Germline V gene lookup returns CDR1 SGHVS and CDR2 FNYEAQ. Trimming left V 2 bases short and J 8 bases short, with 21 bases between. CDR3 bases: TGTGCCAGCAGCTTAAGAACGGGTTGGGGCCGTGACGAAAAACTGTTTTTT. It specifies CASSLRTGWGRDEKLFF.

CDR3 coding DNA: TGCGCCAGCAGCTTGGGGGGCGGTCTGTTCTATGAGCAGTTCTTC. It specifies CASSLGGGLFYEQFF. The rearrangement joins TRBV5-1 to TRBJ2-1, with D possibly being TRBD1 (5 bases). Germline V CDR1 and CDR2: SGHRS, YFSETQ. The germline V and J ends were trimmed by 0 bases and 8 bases, with 15 bases remaining between them. The CDR3 has 15 residues.

This clone showed up just once. The rearrangement joins TRBV5-4 to TRBJ2-3; weak D call: TRBD1 (5 bases). Deletions cut 7 bases from V and 2 bases from J, with 11 bases between. The CDR3 spans 13 residues. Germline CDR1 and CDR2: SGHNT and YYREEE (reference sequence). The CDR3 spells CASGDRNTDTQYF. The CDR3 DNA follows: TGTGCCAGCGGAGACAGAAACACAGATACGCAGTATTTT. Looking up the rest from reference TRBV5-4 and TRBJ2-3 gives the full variable domain: ETGVTQSPTHLIKTRGQQVTLRCSSQSGHNTVSWYQQALGQGPQFIFQYYREEENGRGNFPPRFSGLQFPNYSSELNVNALELDDSALYLCASGDRNTDTQYFGPGTRLTVL.

The chain couples TRBV21-1 to TRBJ2-1; the table gives TRBD2 as D, unverified against the DNA. TRBV21-1 is flagged as a pseudogene. The CDR3 totals 16 residues. CDR3 in DNA: TGTGCCAGCAGCAAACATCCGGGACGGGAGACCAATGAGCAGTTCTTC. It is translated as CASSKHPGRETNEQFF.

The table lists this clone with a count of one. This rearrangement joins TRBV7-2 to TRBJ2-2; D might be TRBD2 (6 bases). This CDR3 is 15 amino acids long. V was clipped by 5 bases and J by 6 bases, with 16 bases between them. Per germline, CDR1 SGHTA and CDR2 FQGNSA. The CDR3 region is CASSPGGGGAGELFF. CDR3 DNA sequence: TGTGCCAGCAGCCCCGGAGGCGGAGGGGCCGGGGAGCTGTTTTTT. Full variable domain (rest looked up from reference TRBV7-2 and TRBJ2-2): GAGVSQSPSNKVTEKGKDVELRCDPISGHTALYWYRQSLGQGLEFLIYFQGNSAPDKSGLPSDRFSAERTGGSVSTLTIQRTQQEDSAVYLCASSPGGGGAGELFFGEGSRLTVL.

V usage is TRBV10-1 and J usage is TRBJ2-3; 9 bases align to TRBD1. J was trimmed by 10 bases and V by 0 bases; bases with no gene match: 5. This CDR3 region has 14 residues. Per germline, CDR1 WNHNN and CDR2 SYGVQD (reference sequence). The CDR3 reads CASSESGQGGAQYF. CDR3 sequence (DNA): TGCGCCAGCAGTGAGTCGGGACAGGGTGGGGCGCAGTATTTT.

The chain links TRBV19 to TRBJ1-5; 10 bases agree with TRBD1. The CDR3 totals 15 residues. Germline V gene data show CDR1 as LNHDA and CDR2 as SQIVND (reference sequence). V was pared by 6 bases and J by 7 bases, with 9 bases of the junction left unmatched. CDR3 DNA sequence: TGTGCCAGTAGAACGAAGGGACAGGGGACACAGCCCCAGCATTTT. Its translation is CASRTKGQGTQPQHF.

V usage is TRBV11-3 and J usage is TRBJ2-1; D is unresolved. The germline V and J ends were trimmed by 4 bases and 0 bases, with 7 bases remaining between them. Germline CDR1 reads SGHNT; CDR2 reads YENEEA. The CDR3 is made up of 14 amino acids. For the CDR3, the DNA is TGTGCCAGCAGCTCTGGGGTCTCCTACAATGAGCAGTTCTTC. Residues: CASSSGVSYNEQFF.